The clone carrying this TCR beta chain showed up just a few times. Its antigen is unknown. This may be a read error, as it is one base from a much larger clone. TCRdb re-called the multiplex PCR reads with MiXCR, one entry per CDR3 protein. The profile shows 140,000 or so distinct CDR3 sequences, 32% of them singletons. This specimen belongs to a study of breast tumors, draining lymph nodes, adjacent tissues. Study findings and constraints: Luminal-like breast cancer showed significantly greater tumor-nontumor repertoire similarity than basal-like breast cancer did. Most tumor T cells seemingly derive from lymph node, then expand in tumor.

This CDR3 is built from 14 residues. The V gene's germline CDR1 is DFQATT and CDR2 SNEGSKA (reference sequence). Axillary draining lymph nodes of breast cancer patients supplied the node samples. This clonotype originated in a female donor with breast cancer. Some clones in this sample may be carry-over from other donors' samples. The sample taken for sequencing was axillary lymph node tissue. The V call is TRBV20-1, the J call TRBJ1-5; D remains unclear. In DNA, the CDR3 is TGCAGTGCTAGAGCTCCGTCGAGCAATCCGCCCCAGCATTTT. This translates into CSARAPSSNPPQHF.